This passage covers 31 T cell receptor beta chains from one sample sequenced in a study of breast tumors, draining lymph nodes, adjacent tissues. The lymph nodes were axillary draining lymph nodes from breast cancer patients. TCRdb reprocessed the multiplex PCR reads with MiXCR, giving one entry per CDR3 protein. The sample carries about 230,000 distinct CDR3 sequences, approximately 29% recorded once. The sample consisted of axillary lymph node tissue. These receptors originate from a female donor with breast cancer. Some clones in this sample may be carry-over from other donors' samples.

This clonotype was detected many times. The chain combines TRBV7-6 with TRBJ2-6; D possibly corresponds to TRBD2 (6 bases). Trimming cost V 1 base and J 0 bases, with 16 bases left between them. This CDR3 comprises 19 residues. CDR1 is SGHVS and CDR2 is FNYEAQ in the germline V gene. The CDR3 sequence: CASSLVWGDLFSGANVLTF. The CDR3 DNA sequence: TGTGCCAGCAGCTTAGTTTGGGGGGACTTGTTCTCTGGGGCCAACGTCCTGACTTTC.

The table lists this clonotype with many counts. The chain has TRBV9 and TRBJ1-2, with D possibly matching TRBD1 (5 bases). The CDR3 spans 12 residues. V lost 4 bases and J lost 10, with 14 bases in between. CDR1 is SGDLS and CDR2 is YYNGEE in the germline V gene. Here the CDR3 reads CASSSLTALYTF. CDR3 nucleotide sequence: TGTGCCAGCAGCTCCCTGACAGCCCTCTACACCTTC.

V gene TRBV25-1 combines with J gene TRBJ2-3; 10 bases fit TRBD2. V shed 8 bases, J shed 3 bases, and the junction held 29 bases outside the gene matches. CDR3 size: 22 residues. Germline V gene sequence: CDR1 MGHDK, CDR2 SYGVNS. This CDR3 is CASSTNHTPLRPSSGSTDTQYF. The CDR3 DNA sequence: TGTGCCAGCTCAACTAACCACACGCCCCTACGACCTTCTAGCGGGAGTACAGATACGCAGTATTTT.

This clonotype was detected ten times or more. The chain carries TRBV5-1 and TRBJ2-7, with 16 bases fitting TRBD2. With 4 bases clipped from V and 1 base from J, the junction kept 8 bases outside the gene matches. Per the germline V gene, CDR1 is SGHRS and CDR2 is YFSETQ. The CDR3 consists of 18 residues. The CDR3 nucleotides read TGCGCCAGCAGCCCGGGACTAGCGGGAGGGCAAAGGTCCTACGAGCAGTACTTC. It encodes CASSPGLAGGQRSYEQYF.

On this clonotype: At one of its ends the junction is not consistent with the germline gene, which may arise from a read error. The chain couples TRBV15 to TRBJ2-1; D tentatively fits TRBD1 or TRBD2 (5 bases each). CDR1 and CDR2 (germline): LNHNV, YYDKDF (reference sequence). This CDR3 has 12 residues. The CDR3 nucleotides are TGTGCCACCGGCAGGGACGGGAATGAGCAGTTCTTC. This gives the protein CATGRDGNEQFF.

J is TRBJ1-1 and V is TRBV5-1, with D unresolved. From germline, CDR1 is SGHRS and CDR2 YFSETQ. V was cut by 0 bases and J by 6 bases, with 9 bases left in between. The CDR3 has 13 amino acids. CDR3 loop: CASSLVSGPEAFF. DNA of the CDR3: TGCGCCAGCAGCTTGGTATCTGGGCCTGAAGCTTTCTTT.

In its sample, this clonotype was seen many times. The J gene is TRBJ2-5, the V gene TRBV19, with TRBD2 identical over 7 bases. The CDR3 is 15 residues long. Per germline, CDR1 LNHDA and CDR2 SQIVND (reference sequence). Trimming at V came to 2 bases and at J to 5 bases, leaving 8 bases not matched to a gene. The CDR3 DNA reads TGTGCCAGTAGTATAAAAACGCCCGGGAGGGAGACCCAGTACTTC. As protein: CASSIKTPGRETQYF.

For the CDR3, the DNA is TGTGCCAGTACTCGCAAGGGCAGAGAGACCCAGTACTTC. Translation: CASTRKGRETQYF. This chain uses TRBV19 with TRBJ2-5; no definite D call. This CDR3 has 13 residues. V lost 7 bases and J lost 4, with 13 bases in between. Germline V gene sequence: CDR1 LNHDA, CDR2 SQIVND (reference sequence).

There are many counts of this clonotype. This rearrangement joins TRBV6-5 to TRBJ2-2; unclear D gene. This CDR3 is built from 14 residues. Germline assignment: CDR1 MNHEY and CDR2 SVGAGI. Trimming removed 2 bases at V and 5 bases at J, with 9 bases between. The CDR3 reads CASSYGLRTGELFF. Written as DNA, the CDR3 is TGTGCCAGCAGTTACGGTCTGCGGACCGGGGAGCTGTTTTTT.

This clonotype was seen repeatedly, ten times or more. The rearrangement uses TRBV7-9 and TRBJ2-6; 7 bases are a match to TRBD1. There are 19 residues in the CDR3. With 1 base clipped from V and 0 bases from J, the junction kept 9 bases outside the gene matches. Per the germline V gene, CDR1 is SEHNR and CDR2 is FQNEAQ (reference sequence). CDR3 sequence: CASSLGMGQKFSGANVLTF. Here the CDR3 DNA reads TGTGCCAGCAGCTTAGGAATGGGACAGAAGTTCTCTGGGGCCAACGTCCTGACTTTC.

The sample holds one count of this clonotype. The chain combines TRBV7-9 with TRBJ2-7; the match to TRBD2 covers 8 bases. The germline CDR1 and CDR2 sequences are SEHNR and FQNEAQ (reference sequence). The length of the CDR3 is 14 residues. J lost 7 bases, V lost 3 bases, and 8 bases had no gene match. CDR3 DNA sequence: TGTGCCAGCAGCTTTTTAGCGGGAATGGGGGAGCAGTACTTC. Translated, it gives CASSFLAGMGEQYF.

This clonotype was observed a few times. A much larger clone lies one base from this, so it may be a read error. J is TRBJ1-5 and V is TRBV20-1; D is unclear. CDR3 length equals 15 residues. Germline V gene lookup returns CDR1 DFQATT and CDR2 SNEGSKA (reference sequence). The CDR3 DNA reads as TGCAGTGCTAGAGACCTATGGGATAGCACTCAGCCCCAGCATTTT. It yields the protein CSARDLWDSTQPQHF.

A word on this clonotype: Since a much larger clone is just one base distant, this may be a read error. CDR3 nucleotide sequence: TGCAGTGCTGGATGGGGGGTTTATGGCTCCACCTTC. Translated: CSAGWGVYGSTF. The rearrangement uses TRBV20-1 and TRBJ1-2; D is perhaps TRBD1 (5 bases). Germline loops: CDR1 DFQATT, CDR2 SNEGSKA (reference sequence). The CDR3 has 12 amino acids.

This clonotype was observed many times. The CDR3 DNA reads TGTGCCAGCAGCGATTTGGGGGCTAGCCAAGAGACCCAGTACTTC. The encoded protein is CASSDLGASQETQYF. The rearrangement links TRBV11-2 to TRBJ2-5, with a weak D call TRBD1 (6 bases). The germline V gene has CDR1 SGHAT and CDR2 FQNNGV. Trimming took off 5 bases at V and 1 base at J, with 14 bases between the two ends. The CDR3 runs to 15 residues.

Many counts were recorded for this clonotype. The chain combines TRBV11-3 with TRBJ2-2; 11 bases match TRBD1. CDR3 length: 15 residues. The germline gives CDR1 SGHNT, CDR2 YENEEA. V was pared by 6 bases and J by 4 bases, with 4 bases of the junction left unmatched. CDR3 nucleotide sequence: TGTGCCAGCAGGGAAGGGACAGGGGGCACCGGGGAGCTGTTTTTT. It codes for CASREGTGGTGELFF. The whole variable domain, remainder taken from reference TRBV11-3 and TRBJ2-2, is EAGVVQSPRYKIIEKKQPVAFWCNPISGHNTLYWYLQNLGQGPELLIRYENEEAVDDSQLPKDRFSAERLKGVDSTLKIQPAELGDSAVYLCASREGTGGTGELFFGEGSRLTVL.

This clonotype occurred many times. The chain has TRBV9 and TRBJ2-2; D is ambiguous. Germline loops: CDR1 SGDLS, CDR2 YYNGEE. V shed 0 bases and J shed 4 bases, with 4 bases lying between them. This CDR3 region has 13 residues. CDR3 DNA: TGTGCCAGCAGCGTAGAGAGCACCGGGGAGCTGTTTTTT. Protein sequence: CASSVESTGELFF.

This clonotype was detected ten times or more. In DNA, the CDR3 is TGTGCCAGCAGTTTAGGTGGACAGGTCTCCTACGAGCAGTACTTC. This sequence encodes CASSLGGQVSYEQYF. The chain uses TRBV12-3 or TRBV12-4 and TRBJ2-7; 7 positions match TRBD1. V dropped 1 base and J dropped 0; count of bases not matched to a gene: 3. CDR3 length: 15 residues.

This clonotype was detected many times. The J gene is TRBJ2-1, the V gene TRBV12-5; TRBD2 aligns across 9 bases. Germline V CDR1 and CDR2: LGHNT, FRNRAP. This CDR3 region has 17 residues. The V and J ends lost 4 bases and 3 bases, in that order; junction bases with no gene match: 10. CDR3 DNA sequence: TGTGCTAGTGGTTCGGGGGGTCTAGCGGGATACTACAATGAGCAGTTCTTC. Its protein is CASGSGGLAGYYNEQFF.

This clonotype was counted between two and nine times. This may come from a read error, since a much larger clone is one base off. The chain has TRBV20-1 and TRBJ2-7; D possibly corresponds to TRBD2 (5 bases). V was clipped by 3 bases and J by 7 bases, with 28 bases between them. This CDR3 comprises 17 residues. Germline V gene lookup returns CDR1 DFQATT and CDR2 SNEGSKA (reference sequence). The CDR3 nucleotides read TGCAGTGCTAGCCCCCCCTTTATTAGCGCGAACCCGTGGGAGCAGTACTTC. This sequence encodes CSASPPFISANPWEQYF.

The chain recombines TRBV29-1 with TRBJ2-3; 7 bases agree with TRBD1. V was clipped by 7 bases and J by 3 bases; unmatched bases: 7. Germline assignment: CDR1 SQVTM and CDR2 ANQGSEA. This CDR3 has 13 residues. The chain's CDR3 is CSAATGETDTQYF. The DNA for the CDR3 is TGCAGCGCCGCAACAGGGGAGACAGATACGCAGTATTTT.

This chain links TRBV19 with TRBJ1-1; D remains unclear. The germline V and J ends were trimmed by 4 bases and 3 bases, with 3 bases remaining between them. The germline V gene has CDR1 LNHDA and CDR2 SQIVND (reference sequence). The CDR3 consists of 11 residues. DNA for the CDR3: TGTGCCAGTAGTAGGGACACTGAAGCTTTCTTT. Its protein is CASSRDTEAFF.

This clonotype has at least ten counts. This chain connects TRBV15 to TRBJ2-5; 13 bases align to TRBD2. Germline-derived CDR1 and CDR2 are LNHNV and YYDKDF (reference sequence). This CDR3 region has 16 residues. Trimming took 3 bases from V and 7 from J; bases not matched to a gene: 8. The CDR3 DNA reads TGTGCCACCAGCAGGGAAACCACTAGCGGGGGGGGGACCCAGTACTTC. Translated: CATSRETTSGGGTQYF.

This clonotype was counted only a few times. A much larger clone lies a single base off, so this may be a read error. V is TRBV5-1 and J is TRBJ2-5; D perhaps matches TRBD2 (6 bases). V was clipped by 0 bases and J by 9 bases, with 15 bases between them. The CDR3 length is 14 residues. CDR1 and CDR2 (germline): SGHRS, YFSETQ. The CDR3 is CASSLGGSREAQYF. The CDR3 DNA reads as TGCGCCAGCAGCTTGGGCGGCTCGAGGGAGGCCCAGTACTTC. The entire variable domain, with the rest obtained from reference TRBV5-1 and TRBJ2-5, is as follows: KAGVTQTPRYLIKTRGQQVTLSCSPISGHRSVSWYQQTPGQGLQFLFEYFSETQRNKGNFPGRFSGRQFSNSRSEMNVSTLELGDSALYLCASSLGGSREAQYFGPGTRLLVL.

This clonotype was detected many times. This rearrangement joins TRBV6-6 to TRBJ2-7; 7 positions agree with TRBD2. Trimming removed 5 bases from V and 2 bases from J; junction bases left unmatched: 18. The CDR3 is 18 amino acids. Germline-derived CDR1 and CDR2 are MNHNY and SVGAGI (reference sequence). Here the CDR3 DNA reads TGTGCCAGCAGTCTCGGTAGGGGTAAAAGCGGGGTCACCTACGAGCAGTACTTC. The encoded protein is CASSLGRGKSGVTYEQYF.

This clonotype was seen at least ten times. This chain links TRBV2 with TRBJ2-3, with 10 positions matching TRBD1. This CDR3 is 15 amino acids long. Germline CDR1 is SNHLY and CDR2 is FYNNEI. Trimming took 6 bases from V and 4 from J; bases not matched to a gene: 7. The CDR3 region is CASSRDRGIPDTQYF. The CDR3 DNA follows: TGTGCCAGCAGCCGGGACAGGGGAATTCCAGATACGCAGTATTTT.

This clonotype was detected ten times or more. This chain joins TRBV19 and TRBJ2-1, with 8 bases aligning to TRBD2. The CDR3 sequence is 14 residues long. From germline, CDR1 is LNHDA and CDR2 SQIVND (reference sequence). Trimming removed 10 bases from V and 7 bases from J; junction bases left unmatched: 12. The CDR3 is CATSPSGSWNEQFF. CDR3 coding DNA: TGTGCCACCTCGCCCAGCGGGAGTTGGAATGAGCAGTTCTTC.

At least ten counts were recorded for this clonotype. The chain combines TRBV12-3 or TRBV12-4 with TRBJ1-5; a weak D match, TRBD1 (5 bases). Deletions cut 5 bases from V and 6 bases from J, with 14 bases between. This CDR3 has 14 residues. This CDR3 reads CASSQTAFSQPQHF. CDR3 DNA: TGTGCCAGCAGTCAGACAGCTTTTAGTCAGCCCCAGCATTTT.

V is TRBV18 and J is TRBJ2-3, with a weak D call TRBD2 (6 bases). Trimming cost V 4 bases and J 5 bases, with 19 bases left between them. Germline lookup yields CDR1 KGHSH and CDR2 LQKENI. CDR3 size: 16 residues. This CDR3 reads CASSRAGVTRGDTQYF. The CDR3 DNA is TGTGCCAGCTCACGAGCGGGTGTGACGAGGGGAGATACGCAGTATTTT. Together with reference TRBV18 and TRBJ2-3, the CDR3 gives the full variable domain: NAGVMQNPRHLVRRRGQEARLRCSPMKGHSHVYWYRQLPEEGLKFMVYLQKENIIDESGMPKERFSAEFPKEGPSILRIQQVVRGDSAAYFCASSRAGVTRGDTQYFGPGTRLTVL.

In its sample, this clonotype was seen many times. The chain recombines TRBV20-1 with TRBJ2-7; TRBD2 matches 7 bases. Germline CDR1 DFQATT, CDR2 SNEGSKA (reference sequence). The CDR3 runs to 14 residues. Unmatched junction bases numbered 10, after V lost 6 bases and J lost 2 bases. The CDR3 DNA follows: TGCAGTGCGGGTACTAGCGTCGACCCCTACGAGCAGTACTTC. Its translation is CSAGTSVDPYEQYF.

This clonotype was counted many times. The gene calls are TRBV30 and TRBJ2-1; D perhaps matches TRBD2 (6 bases). CDR3 length: 12 residues. Germline assignment: CDR1 GTSNPN and CDR2 SVGIG (reference sequence). Trimming cost V 2 bases and J 5 bases, with 7 bases left between them. The CDR3 protein is CAWSWGDNEQFF. CDR3 coding DNA: TGTGCCTGGAGTTGGGGGGACAATGAGCAGTTCTTC.

This clonotype was seen once. The gene calls are TRBV11-2 and TRBJ2-1; tentatively, D is TRBD2 (6 bases). This CDR3 comprises 12 residues. Germline CDR1 and CDR2: SGHAT and FQNNGV. V was trimmed by 4 bases and J by 8 bases, leaving 9 bases between them. The CDR3 spells CASSSTSHEQFF. CDR3 bases: TGTGCCAGCAGCTCTACTAGCCATGAGCAGTTCTTC.